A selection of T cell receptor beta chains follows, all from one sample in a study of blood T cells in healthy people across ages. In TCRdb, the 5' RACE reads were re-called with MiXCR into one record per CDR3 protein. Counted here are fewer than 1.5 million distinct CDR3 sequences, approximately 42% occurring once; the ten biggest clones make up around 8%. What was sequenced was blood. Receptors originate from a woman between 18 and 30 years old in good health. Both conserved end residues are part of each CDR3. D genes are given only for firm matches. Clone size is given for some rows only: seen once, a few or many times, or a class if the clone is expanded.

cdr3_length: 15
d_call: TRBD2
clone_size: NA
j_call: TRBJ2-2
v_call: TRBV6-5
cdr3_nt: TGTGCCACCGCGGGGGGAGCGTCGAACACCGGGGAGCTGTTTTTT
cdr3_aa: CATAGGASNTGELFF

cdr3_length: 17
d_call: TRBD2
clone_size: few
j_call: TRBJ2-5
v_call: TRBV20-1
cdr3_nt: TGCAGTGCTAGAGTGGGCCCGGGACTAGCGGAGGAAGAGACCCAGTACTTC
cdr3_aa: CSARVGPGLAEEETQYF

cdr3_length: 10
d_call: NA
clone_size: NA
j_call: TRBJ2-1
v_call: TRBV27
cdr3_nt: TGTGCCAGCGTCGGGGAGGAGCAGTTCTTC
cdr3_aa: CASVGEEQFF

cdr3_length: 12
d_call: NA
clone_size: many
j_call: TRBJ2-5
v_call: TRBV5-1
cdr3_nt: TGCGCCAGCAGCCCCGATTCGGGAACCCAGTACTTC
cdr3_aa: CASSPDSGTQYF

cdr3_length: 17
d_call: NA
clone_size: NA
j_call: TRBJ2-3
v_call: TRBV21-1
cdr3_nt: TGTGCCAGCAGCAATAGTCCCCGGACTAGTGGAACAGATACGCAGTATTTT
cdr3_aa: CASSNSPRTSGTDTQYF

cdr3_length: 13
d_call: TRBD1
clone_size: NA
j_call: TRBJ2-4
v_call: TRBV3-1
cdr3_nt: TGTGCCAGCAGCCGACAGGGTGAGGACATTCAGTACTTC
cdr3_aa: CASSRQGEDIQYF

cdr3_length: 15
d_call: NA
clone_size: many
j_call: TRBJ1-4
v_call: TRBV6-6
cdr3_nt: TGTGCCAGCAGTTACCAAGCCGGGACGTTTGAAAAACTGTTTTTT
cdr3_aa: CASSYQAGTFEKLFF

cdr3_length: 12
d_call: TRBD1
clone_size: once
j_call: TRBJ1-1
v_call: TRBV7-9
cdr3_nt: TGTGCCGCGAGGGACAGGGACACTGAAGCTTTCTTT
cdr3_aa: CAARDRDTEAFF

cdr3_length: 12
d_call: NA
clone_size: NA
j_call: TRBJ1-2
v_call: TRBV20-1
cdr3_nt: TGCAGTGCCCCTGACGGAAACTATGGCTACACCTTC
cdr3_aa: CSAPDGNYGYTF

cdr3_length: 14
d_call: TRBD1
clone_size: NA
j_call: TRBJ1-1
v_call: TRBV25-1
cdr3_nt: TGTGCCAGCATTAACAACAGGGGTGACACTGAAGCTTTCTTT
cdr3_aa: CASINNRGDTEAFF

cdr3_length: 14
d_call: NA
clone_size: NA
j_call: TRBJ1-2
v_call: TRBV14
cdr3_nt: TGTGCCAGCAGCCCGCCCCTCTTTAACTATGGCTACACCTTC
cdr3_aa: CASSPPLFNYGYTF

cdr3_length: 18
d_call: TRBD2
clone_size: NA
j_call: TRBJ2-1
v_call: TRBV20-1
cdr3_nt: TGCAGTGCTAGAGATGTCGGCCTAGCGGCAAGCTCCTACAATGAGCAGTTCTTC
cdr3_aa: CSARDVGLAASSYNEQFF

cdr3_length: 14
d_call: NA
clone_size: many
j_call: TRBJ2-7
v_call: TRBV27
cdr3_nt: TGTGCCAGCAGTTTAGGGTCGGCGGGCTACGAGCAGTACTTC
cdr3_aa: CASSLGSAGYEQYF

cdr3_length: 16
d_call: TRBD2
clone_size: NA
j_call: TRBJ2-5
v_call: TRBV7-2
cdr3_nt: TGTGCCAGCAGCCAAGATCTAGCGGGGGAGGAGGAGACCCAGTACTTC
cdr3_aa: CASSQDLAGEEETQYF

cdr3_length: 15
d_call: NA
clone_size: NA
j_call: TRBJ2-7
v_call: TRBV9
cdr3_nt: TGTGCCAGCAGCGTGGAGGACACGACCCTCTACGAGCAGTACTTC
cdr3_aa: CASSVEDTTLYEQYF

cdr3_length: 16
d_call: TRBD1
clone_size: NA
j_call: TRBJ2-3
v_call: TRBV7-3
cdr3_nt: TGTGCCAGCAGCTTAGGAAGGGACAGAGCCACAGATACGCAGTATTTT
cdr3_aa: CASSLGRDRATDTQYF

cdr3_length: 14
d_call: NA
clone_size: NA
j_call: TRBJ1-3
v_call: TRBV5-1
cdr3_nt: TGCGCCAGCAGCTTGGGCTCCAGGGCTGACACCATATATTTT
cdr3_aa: CASSLGSRADTIYF

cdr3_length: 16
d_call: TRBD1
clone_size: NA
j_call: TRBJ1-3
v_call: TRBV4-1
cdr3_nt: TGCGCCAGCAGCCAGCCGACAGGGGGAGAGGGAAACACCATATATTTT
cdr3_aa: CASSQPTGGEGNTIYF

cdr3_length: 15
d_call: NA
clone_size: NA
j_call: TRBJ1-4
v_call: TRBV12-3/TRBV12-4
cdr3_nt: TGTGCCAGCAGTTTTGACGGGGGCGTGAATGAAAAACTGTTTTTT
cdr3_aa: CASSFDGGVNEKLFF

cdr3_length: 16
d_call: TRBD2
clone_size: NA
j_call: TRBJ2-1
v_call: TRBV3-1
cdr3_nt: TGTGCCAGCAGCGACACTAGCGGGATTCGATACAATGAGCAGTTCTTC
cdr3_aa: CASSDTSGIRYNEQFF

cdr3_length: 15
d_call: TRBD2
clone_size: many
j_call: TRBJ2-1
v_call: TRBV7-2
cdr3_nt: TGTGCCAGCAGCCCATGGGCGGGAGGAGGGAATGAGCAGTTCTTC
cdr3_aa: CASSPWAGGGNEQFF

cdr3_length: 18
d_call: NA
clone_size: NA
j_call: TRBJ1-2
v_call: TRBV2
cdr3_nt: TGTGCCAGCAGTGAATACCAACTGAGAATCCAAGTACGGGATGGCTACACCTTC
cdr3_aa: CASSEYQLRIQVRDGYTF

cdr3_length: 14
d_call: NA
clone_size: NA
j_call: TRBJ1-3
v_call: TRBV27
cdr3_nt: TGTGCCAGCAGACTCAGGGAAGGTGGAAACACCATATATTTT
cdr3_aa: CASRLREGGNTIYF

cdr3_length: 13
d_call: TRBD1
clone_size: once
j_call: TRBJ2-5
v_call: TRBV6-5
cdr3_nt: TGTGCCAGCAGTTACCCAGGGACAGCGGTGAAGTACTTC
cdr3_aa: CASSYPGTAVKYF

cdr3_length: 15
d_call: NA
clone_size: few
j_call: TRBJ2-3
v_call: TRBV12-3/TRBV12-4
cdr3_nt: TGTGCCAGCAGTTTAAGTGGAGGGCACGCAGATACGCAGTATTTT
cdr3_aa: CASSLSGGHADTQYF

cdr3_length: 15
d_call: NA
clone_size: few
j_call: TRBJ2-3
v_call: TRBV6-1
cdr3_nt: TGTGCCAGCAGTCCCCCAGGACAGAGCACAGATACGCAGTATTTT
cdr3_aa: CASSPPGQSTDTQYF

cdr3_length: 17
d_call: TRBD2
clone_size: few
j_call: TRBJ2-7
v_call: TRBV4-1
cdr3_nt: TGCGCCAGCAGCCAAGGTTTAGCGGGAGGGCCGAACCACGAGCAGTACTTC
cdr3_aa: CASSQGLAGGPNHEQYF

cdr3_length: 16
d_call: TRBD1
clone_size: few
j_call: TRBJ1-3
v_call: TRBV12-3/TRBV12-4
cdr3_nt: TGTGCCAGCAGTCGAATCGGACAGGCGGCTGGAAACACCATATATTTT
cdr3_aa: CASSRIGQAAGNTIYF

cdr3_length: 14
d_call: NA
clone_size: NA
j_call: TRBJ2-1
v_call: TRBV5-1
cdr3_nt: TGCGCCAGCAGCTTGGGGCAGGAGGCGAGTGAGCAGTTCTTC
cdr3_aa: CASSLGQEASEQFF

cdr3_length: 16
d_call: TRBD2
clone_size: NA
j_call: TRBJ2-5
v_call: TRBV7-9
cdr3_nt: TGTGCCAGCAGCCACGGGACTAGCAACGTCCAAGAGACCCAGTACTTC
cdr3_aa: CASSHGTSNVQETQYF

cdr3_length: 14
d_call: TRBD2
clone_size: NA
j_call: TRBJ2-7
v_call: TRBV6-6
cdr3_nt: TGTGCCAGCACCGGAGCGGGAGCGGGGTACGAGCAGTACTTC
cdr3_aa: CASTGAGAGYEQYF

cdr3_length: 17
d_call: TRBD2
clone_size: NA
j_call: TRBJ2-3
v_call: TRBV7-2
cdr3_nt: TGTGCCAGCAGCCGCGCTAGCGGGAAAACGGCCACAGATACGCAGTATTTT
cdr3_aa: CASSRASGKTATDTQYF

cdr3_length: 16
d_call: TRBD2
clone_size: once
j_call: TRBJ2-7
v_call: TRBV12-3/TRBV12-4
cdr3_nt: TGTGCCAGCAGTTCTATTGCGGGAGGGCGTTCCTACGAGCAGTACTTC
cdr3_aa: CASSSIAGGRSYEQYF

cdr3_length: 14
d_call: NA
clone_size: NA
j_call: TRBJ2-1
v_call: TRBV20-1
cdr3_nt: TGCAGTGCTAACAGACACGGGGGTTACAATGGGCAGTTCTTC
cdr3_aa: CSANRHGGYNGQFF

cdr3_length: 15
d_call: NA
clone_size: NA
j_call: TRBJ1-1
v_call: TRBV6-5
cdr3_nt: TGTGCCAGCAGTTACTATGGAGGGTTGAACACTGAAGCTTTCTTT
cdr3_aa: CASSYYGGLNTEAFF

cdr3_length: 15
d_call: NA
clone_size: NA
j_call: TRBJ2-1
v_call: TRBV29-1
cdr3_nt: TGCAGCGTTGAAGGGGGGACGGAAGGATACGATGAGCAGTTCTTC
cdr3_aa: CSVEGGTEGYDEQFF

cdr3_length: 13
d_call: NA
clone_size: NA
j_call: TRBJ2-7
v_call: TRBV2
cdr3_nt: TGTGCCAGCAGTGAAAATCCCCGGTACGAGCAGTACTTC
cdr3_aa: CASSENPRYEQYF